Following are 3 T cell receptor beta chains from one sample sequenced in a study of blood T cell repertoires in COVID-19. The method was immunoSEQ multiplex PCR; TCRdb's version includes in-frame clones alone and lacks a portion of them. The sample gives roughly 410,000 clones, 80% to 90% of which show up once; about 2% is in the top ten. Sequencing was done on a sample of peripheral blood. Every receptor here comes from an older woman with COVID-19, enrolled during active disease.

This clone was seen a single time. This CDR3 is CASSPHRGGGQPQHF. The CDR3 DNA follows: TGTGCCAGCAGTCCGCACAGGGGAGGCGGTCAGCCCCAGCATTTT. The rearrangement uses TRBV27 and TRBJ1-5, with 7 bases matching TRBD1. V lost 5 bases and J lost 6; bases outside the gene matches: 10. Germline assignment: CDR1 MNHEY and CDR2 SMNVEV (reference sequence). This CDR3 has 15 residues.

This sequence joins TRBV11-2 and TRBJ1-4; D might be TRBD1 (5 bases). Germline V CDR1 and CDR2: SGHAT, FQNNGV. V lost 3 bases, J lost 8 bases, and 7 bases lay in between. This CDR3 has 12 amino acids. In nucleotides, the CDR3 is TGTGCCAGCAGCTTCGGGGGGGAAAAACTGTTTTTT. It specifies CASSFGGEKLFF.

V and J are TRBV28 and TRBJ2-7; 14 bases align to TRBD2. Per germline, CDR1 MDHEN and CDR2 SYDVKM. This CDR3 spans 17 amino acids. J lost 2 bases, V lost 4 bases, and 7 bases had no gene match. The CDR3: CASSSGTSGGGAYEQYF. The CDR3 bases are TGTGCCAGCAGTTCTGGGACTAGCGGGGGTGGGGCCTACGAGCAGTACTTC.